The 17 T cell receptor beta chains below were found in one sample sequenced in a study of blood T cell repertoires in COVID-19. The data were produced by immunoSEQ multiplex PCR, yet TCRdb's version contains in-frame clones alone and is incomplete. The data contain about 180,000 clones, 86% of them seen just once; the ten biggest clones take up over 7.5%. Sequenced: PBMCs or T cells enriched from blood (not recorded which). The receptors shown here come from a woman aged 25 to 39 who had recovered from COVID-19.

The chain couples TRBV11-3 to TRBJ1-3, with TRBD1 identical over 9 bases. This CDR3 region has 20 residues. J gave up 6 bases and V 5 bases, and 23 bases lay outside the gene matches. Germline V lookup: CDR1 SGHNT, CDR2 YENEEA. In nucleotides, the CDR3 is TGTGCCAGCAGCCCCCCCTTCCTTGCCCGGGACAGGGTCACCAAAAACACCATATATTTT. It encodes CASSPPFLARDRVTKNTIYF. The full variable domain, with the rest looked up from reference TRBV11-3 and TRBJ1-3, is EAGVVQSPRYKIIEKKQPVAFWCNPISGHNTLYWYLQNLGQGPELLIRYENEEAVDDSQLPKDRFSAERLKGVDSTLKIQPAELGDSAVYLCASSPPFLARDRVTKNTIYFGEGSWLTVV.

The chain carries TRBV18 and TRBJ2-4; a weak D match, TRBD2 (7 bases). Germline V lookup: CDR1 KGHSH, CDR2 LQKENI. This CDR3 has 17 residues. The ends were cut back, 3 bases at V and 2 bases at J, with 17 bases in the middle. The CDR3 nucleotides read TGTGCCAGCTCACCGGTCTGGGGGCGGGAGTCCAAAAACATTCAGTACTTC. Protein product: CASSPVWGRESKNIQYF.

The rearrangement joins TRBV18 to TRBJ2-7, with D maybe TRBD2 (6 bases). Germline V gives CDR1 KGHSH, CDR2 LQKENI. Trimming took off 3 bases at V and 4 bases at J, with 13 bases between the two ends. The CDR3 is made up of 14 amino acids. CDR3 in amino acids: CASSPPGRPYEQYF. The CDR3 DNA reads TGTGCCAGCTCACCTCCCGGGAGACCGTACGAGCAGTACTTC.

This CDR3 is CASSSGLEYGSYEQYF. The DNA of the CDR3 is TGCGCCAGCAGCTCCGGACTAGAGTATGGGTCCTACGAGCAGTACTTC. The gene calls are TRBV5-1 and TRBJ2-7, with 7 bases that match TRBD2. CDR3 length: 16 residues. J lost 1 base, V lost 3 bases, and 10 bases had no gene match. Germline V CDR1 and CDR2: SGHRS, YFSETQ.

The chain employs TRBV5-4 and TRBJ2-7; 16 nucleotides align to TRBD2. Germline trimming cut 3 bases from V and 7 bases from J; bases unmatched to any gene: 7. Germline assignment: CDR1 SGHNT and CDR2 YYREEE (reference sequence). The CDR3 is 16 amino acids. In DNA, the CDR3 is TGTGCCAGCAGCTCCGGGACTAGCGGGAGGGCAAGAGAGCAGTACTTC. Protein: CASSSGTSGRAREQYF.

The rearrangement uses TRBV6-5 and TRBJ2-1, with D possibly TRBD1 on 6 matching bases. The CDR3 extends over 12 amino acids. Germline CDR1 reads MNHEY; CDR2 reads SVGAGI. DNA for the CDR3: TGTGCAGCAGGGGAAGGATACAATGAGCAGTTCTTC. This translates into CAAGEGYNEQFF.

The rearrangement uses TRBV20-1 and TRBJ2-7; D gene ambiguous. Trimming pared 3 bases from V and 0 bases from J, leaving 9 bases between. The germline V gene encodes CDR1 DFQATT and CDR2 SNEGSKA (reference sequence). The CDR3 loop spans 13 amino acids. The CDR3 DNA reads TGCAGTGCTAGTACGCGATACTCCTACGAGCAGTACTTC. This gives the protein CSASTRYSYEQYF.

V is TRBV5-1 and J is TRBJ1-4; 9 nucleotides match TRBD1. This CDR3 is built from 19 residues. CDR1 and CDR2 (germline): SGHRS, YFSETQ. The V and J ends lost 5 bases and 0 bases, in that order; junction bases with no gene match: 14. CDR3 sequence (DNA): TGCGCCAGCAGAACCGCGGGACAGGGACTCCCCACAACTAATGAAAAACTGTTTTTT. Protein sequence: CASRTAGQGLPTTNEKLFF.

CDR3 nucleotide sequence: TGCGCCAGCAACCCGACAGGGAACACCGGGGAGCTGTTTTTT. It specifies CASNPTGNTGELFF. The rearrangement joins TRBV5-1 to TRBJ2-2, with D maybe TRBD1 (6 bases). The length of the CDR3 is 14 residues. Deletions cut 6 bases from V and 1 base from J, with 10 bases between. Germline V gene lookup returns CDR1 SGHRS and CDR2 YFSETQ.

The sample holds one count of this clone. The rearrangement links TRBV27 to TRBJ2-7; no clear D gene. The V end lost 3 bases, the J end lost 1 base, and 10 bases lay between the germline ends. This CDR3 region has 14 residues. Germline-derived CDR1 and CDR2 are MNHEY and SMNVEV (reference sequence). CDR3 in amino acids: CASSFFRSSYEQYF. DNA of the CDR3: TGTGCCAGCAGTTTTTTTCGGAGTTCCTACGAGCAGTACTTC.

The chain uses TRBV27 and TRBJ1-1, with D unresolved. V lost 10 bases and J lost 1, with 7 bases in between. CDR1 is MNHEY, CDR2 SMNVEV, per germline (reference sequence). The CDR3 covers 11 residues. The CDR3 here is CAIGENTEAFF. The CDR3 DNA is TGTGCCATCGGGGAGAACACTGAAGCTTTCTTT.

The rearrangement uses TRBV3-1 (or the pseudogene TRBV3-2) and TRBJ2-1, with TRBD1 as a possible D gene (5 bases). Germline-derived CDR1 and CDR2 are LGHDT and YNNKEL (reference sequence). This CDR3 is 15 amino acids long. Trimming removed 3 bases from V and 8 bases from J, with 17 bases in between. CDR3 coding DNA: TGTGCCAGCAGCCAGTTGGCAGGGCAAAGGTATGAGCAGTTCTTC. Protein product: CASSQLAGQRYEQFF.

The CDR3 loop is CASSFPGGEQFF. CDR3 DNA: TGTGCCAGCAGCTTCCCTGGCGGTGAGCAGTTCTTC. The genes are TRBV7-6 and TRBJ2-1, with D unclear. The CDR3 length is 12 residues. CDR1 and CDR2 (germline): SGHVS, FNYEAQ. V gave up 3 bases and J gave up 9 bases, with 9 bases separating them. Full variable domain (remainder filled in from reference TRBV7-6 and TRBJ2-1): GAGVSQSPRYKVTKRGQDVALRCDPISGHVSLYWYRQALGQGPEFLTYFNYEAQQDKSGLPNDRFSAERPEGSISTLTIQRTEQRDSAMYRCASSFPGGEQFFGPGTRLTVL.

Here the CDR3 reads CASSSDRGGTQYF. CDR3 in DNA: TGTGCCAGCAGTTCGGACAGGGGAGGGACCCAGTACTTC. The chain uses TRBV27 and TRBJ2-5; the match to TRBD1 covers 9 bases. With 4 bases clipped from V and 7 bases from J, the junction kept 4 bases outside the gene matches. The CDR3 has 13 amino acids. Germline lookup yields CDR1 MNHEY and CDR2 SMNVEV (reference sequence).

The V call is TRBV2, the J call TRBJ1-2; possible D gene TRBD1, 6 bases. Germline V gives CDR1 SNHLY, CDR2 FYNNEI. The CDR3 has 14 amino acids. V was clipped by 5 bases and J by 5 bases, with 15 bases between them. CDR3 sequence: CASSQGGEGYGYTF. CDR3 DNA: TGTGCCAGCAGTCAAGGGGGGGAGGGGTATGGCTACACCTTC.

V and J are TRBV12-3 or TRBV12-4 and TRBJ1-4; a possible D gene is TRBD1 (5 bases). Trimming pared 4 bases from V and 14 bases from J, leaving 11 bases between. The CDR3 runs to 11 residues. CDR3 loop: CASSSQGHLFF. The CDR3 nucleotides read TGTGCCAGCAGTTCGCAGGGTCATCTGTTTTTT.

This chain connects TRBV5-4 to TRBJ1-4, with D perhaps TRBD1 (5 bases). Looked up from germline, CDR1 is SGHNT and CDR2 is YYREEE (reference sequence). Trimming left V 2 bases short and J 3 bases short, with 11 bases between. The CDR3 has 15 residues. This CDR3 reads CASSLPTGANEKLFF. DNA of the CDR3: TGTGCCAGCAGCTTACCAACGGGGGCTAATGAAAAACTGTTTTTT.